One and the same sample provided the 17 T cell receptor beta chains below, sequenced in a study of Tregs in tolerant kidney transplant recipients. These receptors' antigens are unknown. The method was immunoSEQ multiplex PCR; TCRdb's version includes in-frame clones alone and lacks a portion of them. The sample shows 20,000 or so clones, under 70% of them seen only once. Material: Tregs from blood cultured with allogeneic cells. The receptors here all came from a human donor in good health.

The chain has TRBV7-2 and TRBJ1-2; D is uncertain. Germline V gene lookup returns CDR1 SGHTA and CDR2 FQGNSA. V lost 5 bases and J 2 bases, leaving 15 bases between the germline ends. CDR3 length: 15 residues. Here the CDR3 reads CASSPGRVGNYGYTF. The CDR3 coding sequence is TGTGCCAGCAGCCCAGGACGGGTCGGGAACTATGGCTACACCTTC.

The chain couples TRBV7-2 to TRBJ2-1; 7 nucleotides match TRBD2. The CDR3 has 15 amino acids. The trim removed 4 bases at V and 3 bases at J, leaving 6 bases unmatched. Looked up from germline, CDR1 is SGHTA and CDR2 is FQGNSA. This CDR3 reads CASSSTGTNYNEQFF. The DNA for the CDR3 is TGTGCCAGCAGCTCGACCGGGACTAACTACAATGAGCAGTTCTTC.

The V and J genes are TRBV5-1 and TRBJ2-3, with a weak D call TRBD2 (6 bases). V lost 4 bases, J lost 1 base, and 13 bases lay in between. Germline V CDR1 and CDR2: SGHRS, YFSETQ. The CDR3 has 15 residues. Here the CDR3 DNA reads TGCGCCAGCAGCCCCAGGGAGCGGGGCACAGATACGCAGTATTTT. It is translated as CASSPRERGTDTQYF.

V is TRBV7-3 and J is TRBJ1-2; 7 bases match TRBD1. This CDR3 has 13 residues. The V segment lost 3 bases and the J segment 4 bases; nucleotides outside the gene matches: 2. Germline V gene sequence: CDR1 SGHTA, CDR2 FQGTGA. CDR3 region: CASSFRGGYGYTF. The CDR3 region has the DNA TGTGCCAGCAGCTTCAGGGGGGGCTATGGCTACACCTTC.

V gene TRBV30 combines with J gene TRBJ2-3; D is perhaps TRBD1 (8 bases). Trimming took off 5 bases at V and 3 bases at J, with 12 bases between the two ends. The germline CDR1 and CDR2 sequences are GTSNPN and SVGIG (reference sequence). This CDR3 region has 13 residues. CDR3 bases: TGTGCCTGGGGACAGGGAGGGACAGATACGCAGTATTTT. As protein: CAWGQGGTDTQYF.

The gene calls are TRBV5-1 and TRBJ2-5; D not certain. Trimming removed 0 bases from V and 5 bases from J, with 2 bases in between. Germline V lookup: CDR1 SGHRS, CDR2 YFSETQ. The CDR3 has 11 residues. The CDR3, as DNA: TGCGCCAGCAGCTTGGTTGAGACCCAGTACTTC. Translating it yields CASSLVETQYF.

V usage is TRBV5-6 and J usage is TRBJ1-3; TRBD1 matches at 10 bases. CDR1 and CDR2 (germline): SGHDT, YYEEEE. This CDR3 has 16 residues. V trimming: 5 bases; J trimming: 0 bases; junction bases outside the gene matches: 5. CDR3 in amino acids: CASSTTGGPSGNTIYF. CDR3 coding DNA: TGTGCCAGCAGTACGACAGGGGGCCCCTCTGGAAACACCATATATTTT.

This clone was counted a few times. V and J are TRBV2 and TRBJ1-5; D gene ambiguous. This CDR3 is built from 15 residues. Germline V gives CDR1 SNHLY, CDR2 FYNNEI. V was cut by 6 bases and J by 0 bases, with 12 bases left in between. CDR3 bases: TGTGCCAGCAGAGAGGACGGTTTTAGCAATCAGCCCCAGCATTTT. Translation gives CASREDGFSNQPQHF. Full variable domain (outside the CDR3, taken from reference TRBV2 and TRBJ1-5): EPEVTQTPSHQVTQMGQEVILRCVPISNHLYFYWYRQILGQKVEFLVSFYNNEISEKSEIFDDQFSVERPDGSNFTLKIRSTKLEDSAMYFCASREDGFSNQPQHFGDGTRLSIL.

The CDR3 DNA reads TGTGCCAGCAGCACCGACCGGGACAGGGTTAATGAAAAACTGTTTTTT. Its translation is CASSTDRDRVNEKLFF. This chain links TRBV9 with TRBJ1-4; the match to TRBD1 covers 9 bases. CDR1 is SGDLS, CDR2 YYNGEE, per germline. This CDR3 region has 16 residues. Trimming removed 4 bases from V and 4 bases from J; junction bases left unmatched: 8.

This chain uses TRBV7-2 with TRBJ1-5, with D perhaps matching TRBD1 (6 bases). Germline assignment: CDR1 SGHTA and CDR2 FQGNSA. V lost 4 bases and J 6 bases, leaving 16 bases between the germline ends. This CDR3 is 15 amino acids long. CDR3 coding DNA: TGTGCCAGCAGCTCCACCGTAGGGGGGGGTCAGCCCCAGCATTTT. It specifies CASSSTVGGGQPQHF.

This rearrangement joins TRBV4-1 to TRBJ2-7; D is unclear. Trimming took off 0 bases at V and 0 bases at J, with 12 bases between the two ends. The CDR3 is 16 amino acids. Germline lookup yields CDR1 MGHRA and CDR2 YSYEKL. The CDR3 DNA reads as TGCGCCAGCAGCCAAGATGCCGGGTGGGGCTCCTACGAGCAGTACTTC. Protein: CASSQDAGWGSYEQYF.

The V and J genes are TRBV6-5 and TRBJ2-1; D may be TRBD2 (5 bases). CDR1 and CDR2 from the germline V gene are MNHEY and SVGAGI. This CDR3 region has 14 residues. V shed 0 bases and J shed 9 bases, with 12 bases lying between them. CDR3 region: CASSYSSGGGEQFF. CDR3 coding DNA: TGTGCCAGCAGTTACTCGAGCGGAGGCGGTGAGCAGTTCTTC.

The rearrangement uses TRBV5-6 and TRBJ2-2; 11 bases fit TRBD2. This CDR3 has 17 amino acids. V lost 0 bases to trimming and J lost 1 base; unmatched junction nucleotides: 2. From germline, CDR1 is SGHDT and CDR2 YYEEEE. The CDR3 DNA sequence: TGTGCCAGCAGCTTGGTGCTAGCGGGAGGGAACACCGGGGAGCTGTTTTTT. This translates into CASSLVLAGGNTGELFF.

The chain links TRBV7-2 to TRBJ2-1; 8 bases align to TRBD2. This CDR3 has 16 residues. The J segment lost 4 bases and the V segment lost 7 bases, leaving 12 bases of the junction unmatched. Germline CDR1 SGHTA, CDR2 FQGNSA. The CDR3 sequence is CASTSGTGGVYNEQFF. CDR3 nucleotides: TGTGCCAGCACCTCCGGCACGGGGGGGGTTTACAATGAGCAGTTCTTC.

In DNA, the CDR3 is TGTGCCAGCAGCATCGGAATAGCGGGAGTCTACGAGCAGTACTTC. As protein: CASSIGIAGVYEQYF. The chain has TRBV5-4 and TRBJ2-7; 9 bases fit TRBD2. The junction had 8 bases not matched to a gene; V was cut back by 4 bases and J by 3 bases. The V gene's germline CDR1 is SGHNT and CDR2 YYREEE (reference sequence). This CDR3 spans 15 amino acids.

This clone was seen once. The gene calls are TRBV5-4 and TRBJ2-5; TRBD2 aligns across 7 bases. Germline V CDR1 and CDR2: SGHNT, YYREEE (reference sequence). The CDR3 consists of 14 residues. Unmatched junction bases numbered 2, after V lost 2 bases and J lost 1 base. The CDR3 here is CASSLAGPQETQYF. CDR3 sequence (DNA): TGTGCCAGCAGCTTAGCGGGACCCCAAGAGACCCAGTACTTC.

This clone was detected a few times. The chain recombines TRBV7-9 with TRBJ1-6, with D uncertain. The CDR3 covers 14 residues. Germline V gene lookup returns CDR1 SEHNR and CDR2 FQNEAQ (reference sequence). The ends were cut back, 2 bases at V and 3 bases at J, with 5 bases in the middle. CDR3 bases: TGTGCCAGCAGCTTATTAGTCTATAATTCACCCCTCCACTTT. It codes for CASSLLVYNSPLHF.